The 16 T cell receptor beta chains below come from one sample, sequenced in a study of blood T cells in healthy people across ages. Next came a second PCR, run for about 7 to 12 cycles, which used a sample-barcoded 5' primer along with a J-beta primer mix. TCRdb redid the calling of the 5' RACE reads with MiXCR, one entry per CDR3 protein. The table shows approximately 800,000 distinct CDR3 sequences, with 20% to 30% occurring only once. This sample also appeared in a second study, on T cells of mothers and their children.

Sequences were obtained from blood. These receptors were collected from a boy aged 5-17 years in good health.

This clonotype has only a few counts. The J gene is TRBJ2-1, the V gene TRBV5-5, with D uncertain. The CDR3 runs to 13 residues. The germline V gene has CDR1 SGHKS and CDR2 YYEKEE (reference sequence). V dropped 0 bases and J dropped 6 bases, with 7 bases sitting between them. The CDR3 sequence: CASSLVSANEQFF. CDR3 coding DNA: TGTGCCAGCAGCTTGGTGTCTGCCAATGAGCAGTTCTTC. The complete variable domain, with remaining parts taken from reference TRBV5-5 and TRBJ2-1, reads DAGVTQSPTHLIKTRGQQVTLRCSPISGHKSVSWYQQVLGQGPQFIFQYYEKEERGRGNFPDRFSARQFPNYSSELNVNALLLGDSALYLCASSLVSANEQFFGPGTRLTVL.

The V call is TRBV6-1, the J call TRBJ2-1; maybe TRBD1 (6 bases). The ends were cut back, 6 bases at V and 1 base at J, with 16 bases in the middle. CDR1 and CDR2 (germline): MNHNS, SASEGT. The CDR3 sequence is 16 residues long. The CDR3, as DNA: TGTGCCAGCAGAATACAGGGACAAGGATCCTACAATGAGCAGTTCTTC. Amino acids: CASRIQGQGSYNEQFF.

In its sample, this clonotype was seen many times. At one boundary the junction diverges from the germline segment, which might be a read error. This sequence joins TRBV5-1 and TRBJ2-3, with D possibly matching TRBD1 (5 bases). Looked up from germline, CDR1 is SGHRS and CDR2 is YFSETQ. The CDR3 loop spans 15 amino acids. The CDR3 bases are TGTGCCAGCAGCTTAGTAGGGGATGGCACAGATACGCAGTATTTT. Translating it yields CASSLVGDGTDTQYF.

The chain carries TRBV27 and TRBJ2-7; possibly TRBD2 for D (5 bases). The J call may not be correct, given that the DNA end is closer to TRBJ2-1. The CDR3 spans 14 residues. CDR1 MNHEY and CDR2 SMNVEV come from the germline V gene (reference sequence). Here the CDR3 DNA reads TGTGCCAGCAGTTTAATCAGCGGCTTCAATGAGCAGTTCTTC. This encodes CASSLISGFNEQFF.

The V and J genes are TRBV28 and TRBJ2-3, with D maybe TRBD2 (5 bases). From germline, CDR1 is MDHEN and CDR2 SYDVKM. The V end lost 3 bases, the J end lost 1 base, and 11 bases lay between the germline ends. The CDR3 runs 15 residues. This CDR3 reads CASSFIRGGTDTQYF. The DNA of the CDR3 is TGTGCCAGCAGTTTTATACGGGGAGGCACAGATACGCAGTATTTT.

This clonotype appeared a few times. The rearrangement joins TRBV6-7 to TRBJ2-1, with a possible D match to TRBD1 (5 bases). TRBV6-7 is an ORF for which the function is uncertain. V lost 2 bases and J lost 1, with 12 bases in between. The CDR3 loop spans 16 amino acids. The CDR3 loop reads CASSYRPRASYNEQFF. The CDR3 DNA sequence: TGTGCCAGCAGTTACCGACCCAGGGCGTCCTACAATGAGCAGTTCTTC.

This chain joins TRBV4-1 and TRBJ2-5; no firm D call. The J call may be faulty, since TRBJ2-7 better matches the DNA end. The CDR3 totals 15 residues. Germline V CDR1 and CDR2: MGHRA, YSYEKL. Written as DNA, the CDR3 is TGCGCCAGCAGCCAAGCGAGTGTGCTGCAATACGAGCAGTACTTC. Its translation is CASSQASVLQYEQYF.

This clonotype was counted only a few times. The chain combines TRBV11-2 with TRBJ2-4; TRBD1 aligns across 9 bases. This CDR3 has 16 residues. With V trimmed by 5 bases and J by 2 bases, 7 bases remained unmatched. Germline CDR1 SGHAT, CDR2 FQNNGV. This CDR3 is CASSTTGGESKNIQYF. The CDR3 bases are TGTGCCAGCAGCACTACAGGGGGCGAATCCAAAAACATTCAGTACTTC.

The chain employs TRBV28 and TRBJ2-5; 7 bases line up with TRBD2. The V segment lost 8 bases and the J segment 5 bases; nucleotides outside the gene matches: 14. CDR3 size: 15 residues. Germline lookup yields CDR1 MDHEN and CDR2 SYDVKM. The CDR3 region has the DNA TGTGCCAGCCGCCGCGCGGGGGATAATCACGAGACCCAGTACTTC. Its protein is CASRRAGDNHETQYF.

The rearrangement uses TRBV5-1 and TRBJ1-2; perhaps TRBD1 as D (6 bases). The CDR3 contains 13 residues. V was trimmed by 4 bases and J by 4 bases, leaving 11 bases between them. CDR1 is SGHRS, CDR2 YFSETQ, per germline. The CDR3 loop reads CASSREGGYGYTF. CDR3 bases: TGCGCCAGCAGCCGGGAGGGGGGCTATGGCTACACCTTC.

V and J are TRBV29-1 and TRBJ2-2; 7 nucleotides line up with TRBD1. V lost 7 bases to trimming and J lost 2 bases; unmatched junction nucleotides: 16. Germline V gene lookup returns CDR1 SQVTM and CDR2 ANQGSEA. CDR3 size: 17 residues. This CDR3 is CSASVLDGTVNTGELFF. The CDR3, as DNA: TGCAGCGCCAGCGTTCTCGACGGGACAGTCAACACCGGGGAGCTGTTTTTT.

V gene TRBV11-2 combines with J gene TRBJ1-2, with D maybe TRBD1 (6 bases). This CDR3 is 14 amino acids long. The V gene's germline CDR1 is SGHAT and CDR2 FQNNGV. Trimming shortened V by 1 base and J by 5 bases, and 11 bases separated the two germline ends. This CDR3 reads CASSLAQTGYGYTF. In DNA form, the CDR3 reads TGTGCCAGCAGCTTAGCCCAGACAGGTTATGGCTACACCTTC.

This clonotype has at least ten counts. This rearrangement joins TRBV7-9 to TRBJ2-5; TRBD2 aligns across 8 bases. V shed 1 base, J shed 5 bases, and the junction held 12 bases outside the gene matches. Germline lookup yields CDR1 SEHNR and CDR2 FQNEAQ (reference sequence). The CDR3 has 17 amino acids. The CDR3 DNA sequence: TGTGCCAGCAGCTTAGAGCGGCATAGCGGGGCGAAGGAGACCCAGTACTTC. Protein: CASSLERHSGAKETQYF.

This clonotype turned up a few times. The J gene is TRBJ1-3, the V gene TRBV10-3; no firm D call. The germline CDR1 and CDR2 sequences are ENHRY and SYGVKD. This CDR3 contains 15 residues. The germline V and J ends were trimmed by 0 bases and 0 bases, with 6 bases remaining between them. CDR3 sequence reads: CAISESRDSGNTIYF. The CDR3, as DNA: TGTGCCATCAGTGAGTCGAGGGACTCTGGAAACACCATATATTTT.

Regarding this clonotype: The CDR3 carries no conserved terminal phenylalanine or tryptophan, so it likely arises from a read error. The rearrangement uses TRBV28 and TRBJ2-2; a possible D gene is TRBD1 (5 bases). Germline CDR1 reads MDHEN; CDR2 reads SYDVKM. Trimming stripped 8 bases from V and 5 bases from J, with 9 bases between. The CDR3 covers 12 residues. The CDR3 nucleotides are TGTGCCAGCGGCTACAGGACCGGGGAGCTGTTTCTT. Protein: CASGYRTGELFL.

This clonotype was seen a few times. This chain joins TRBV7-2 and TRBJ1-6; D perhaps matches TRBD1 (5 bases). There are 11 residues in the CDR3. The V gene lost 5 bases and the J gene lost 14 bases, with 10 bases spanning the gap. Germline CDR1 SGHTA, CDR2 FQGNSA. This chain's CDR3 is CASSPGGTLHF. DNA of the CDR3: TGTGCCAGCAGCCCCGGGGGGACCCTCCACTTT. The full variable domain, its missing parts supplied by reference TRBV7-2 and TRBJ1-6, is GAGVSQSPSNKVTEKGKDVELRCDPISGHTALYWYRQSLGQGLEFLIYFQGNSAPDKSGLPSDRFSAERTGGSVSTLTIQRTQQEDSAVYLCASSPGGTLHFGNGTRLTVT.